This TCR beta chain emerged from a study of blood T cell repertoires in COVID-19 (TCRdb year 2020). A note on the overall study: Samples covering the acute and convalescent phases of COVID-19 were provided by collaborators in the United States, Italy and Spain. The material from the prospective study consisted of cDNA or gDNA derived from T cells, B-cell-depleted T cells, or PBMCs. Subjects who had been exposed to COVID-19, were actively infected with it, or had recovered from it provided the deeply sampled blood TCRbeta repertoires that made up the dataset. A freely available public database, intended as a resource for researchers studying the immune response to SARS-CoV-2, is where the repertoires were released. The samples were drawn from the first 160 participants of the ongoing ImmuneRACE study and from 950 to 1,500 subjects provided by 6 global collaborators. Sample metadata almost always included a de-identified subject ID, COVID-19 status, age in years and sex. Where available, HLA class I and class II types were taken from metadata supplied by the sample provider and were not determined by assay-based typing. Broad study findings and their caveats: How much clinical and demographic metadata was included differed by source and by participant, and the metadata was provided uncurated.

The immunoSEQ Assay, a bias-controlled multiplex PCR, was used to amplify TCRbeta CDR3 regions from genomic DNA. Under the source paper's analysis protocol: The number of nucleated cells in each sample was estimated by amplification of reference gene primers within the assay. To quantify the absolute abundance of each unique TCRbeta CDR3 rearrangement, sequence reads were collapsed and filtered. For each sample, productive Simpson clonality was calculated by taking the square root of Simpson's diversity index across productive rearrangements. Drawn from immuneACCESS, this table holds only the in-frame rearrangements with V and J called that TCRdb kept. Clones are partly lost; checked studies trace under half to an unresolved V gene and leave the rest unexplained. V, J and clone size are those of that table, while D and trimming were read from the DNA. In this sample the table shows nearly 45,000 clones, 87% of which occur a single time. The leading ten clones occupy 23% of the sample.

Concerning this clone itself: The antigen this receptor binds is unknown. Per-base quality was not reported, and no clone a single base away is much larger than it.

Whole blood was collected in K2EDTA tubes by collaborating institutions according to the institutions' own protocols. For TCRbeta analysis, collaborators shipped samples as frozen whole blood, isolated PBMCs, or DNA extracted from either of those sample types. The source material was peripheral blood. This TCR derives from an elderly woman in a cohort sampled during active or convalescent COVID-19.

The bases are TGTGCCAGCAGCGTAGACCAACTAGCGGTAACAGATACGCAGTATTTT. Its protein product is CASSVDQLAVTDTQYF. The chain uses TRBV9 and TRBJ2-3; 8 bases in between match TRBD2. The germline V gene yields SGDLS for CDR1 and YYNGEE for CDR2. Taken from cysteine to phenylalanine, the CDR3 has 16 residues. The retained sequence is limited to the CDR3, 48 bases, with the frame set at the first base. Clipping removes 0 bases from V and 3 bases from J, with 6 as the unmatched junction base count. With the portions outside the CDR3 filled from the reference TRBV9 and TRBJ2-3 genes, the complete variable region becomes DSGVTQTPKHLITATGQRVTLRCSPRSGDLSVYWYQQSLDQGLQFLIQYYNGEERAKGNILERFSAQQFPDLHSELNLSSLELGDSALYFCASSVDQLAVTDTQYFGPGTRLTVL.